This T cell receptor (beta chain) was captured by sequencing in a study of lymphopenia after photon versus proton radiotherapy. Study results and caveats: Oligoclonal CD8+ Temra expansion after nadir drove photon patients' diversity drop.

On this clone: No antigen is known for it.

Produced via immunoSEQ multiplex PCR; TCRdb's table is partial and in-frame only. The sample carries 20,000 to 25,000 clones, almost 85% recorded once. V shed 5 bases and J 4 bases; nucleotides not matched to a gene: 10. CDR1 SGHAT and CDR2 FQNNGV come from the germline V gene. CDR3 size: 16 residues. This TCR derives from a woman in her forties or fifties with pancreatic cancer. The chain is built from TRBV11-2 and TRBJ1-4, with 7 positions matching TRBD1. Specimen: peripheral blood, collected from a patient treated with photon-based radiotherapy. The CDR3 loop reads CASSQTGTENNEKLFF. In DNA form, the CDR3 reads TGTGCCAGCAGCCAAACCGGGACAGAGAATAATGAAAAACTGTTTTTT. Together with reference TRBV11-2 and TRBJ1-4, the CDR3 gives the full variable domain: EAGVAQSPRYKIIEKRQSVAFWCNPISGHATLYWYQQILGQGPKLLIQFQNNGVVDDSQLPKDRFSAERLKGVDSTLKIQPAKLEDSAVYLCASSQTGTENNEKLFFGSGTQLSVL.